The TCR beta chain described here comes from a study of shared clonotypes between healthy human individuals. Clones were sequenced by immunoSEQ multiplex PCR, and TCRdb holds only the in-frame ones, with some missing. The repertoire holds about a million clones, around 74% seen once, with roughly 1.4% in the top ten. The V gene's germline CDR1 is LGHNA and CDR2 YNFKEQ. V lost 6 bases, J lost 0 bases, and 14 bases lay in between. The CDR3 is 16 residues long. The chain has TRBV4-2 and TRBJ2-2; TRBD2 is a possible D gene (6 bases). Sequenced material: memory CD4+ T cells sorted from blood. The subset here: CD45RA-negative fraction. This sequence originates from a man between 18 and 35 years old in good health. The CDR3 DNA follows: TGTGCCAGCAGGGGAGGCGGAAGGTCGAACACCGGGGAGCTGTTTTTT. Amino acids: CASRGGGRSNTGELFF.